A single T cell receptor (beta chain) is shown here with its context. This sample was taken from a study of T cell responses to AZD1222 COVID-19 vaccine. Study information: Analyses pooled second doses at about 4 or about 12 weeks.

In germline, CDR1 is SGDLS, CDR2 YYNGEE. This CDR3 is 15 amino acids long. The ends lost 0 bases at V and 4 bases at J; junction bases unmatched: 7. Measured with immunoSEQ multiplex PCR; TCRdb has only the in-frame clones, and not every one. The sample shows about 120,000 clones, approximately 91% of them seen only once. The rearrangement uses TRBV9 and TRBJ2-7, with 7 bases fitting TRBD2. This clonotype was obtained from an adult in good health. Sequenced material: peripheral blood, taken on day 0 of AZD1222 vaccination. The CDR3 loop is CASSVGDSGWYEQYF. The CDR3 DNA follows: TGTGCCAGCAGCGTAGGGGATAGCGGGTGGTACGAGCAGTACTTC.